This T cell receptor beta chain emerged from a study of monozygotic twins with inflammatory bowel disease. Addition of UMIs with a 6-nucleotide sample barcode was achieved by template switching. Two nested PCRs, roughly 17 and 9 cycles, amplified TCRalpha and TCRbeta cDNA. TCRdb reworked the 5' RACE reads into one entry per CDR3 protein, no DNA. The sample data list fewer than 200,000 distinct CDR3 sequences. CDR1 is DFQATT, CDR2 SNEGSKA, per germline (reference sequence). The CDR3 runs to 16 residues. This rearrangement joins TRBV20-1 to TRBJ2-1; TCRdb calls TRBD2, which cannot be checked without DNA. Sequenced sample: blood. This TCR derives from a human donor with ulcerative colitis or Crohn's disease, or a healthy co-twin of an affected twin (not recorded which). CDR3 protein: CSAMFSGGAGHNEQFF.